Presented here are 4 T cell receptor beta chains from one specimen sequenced in a study of CD8 T cells in cerebrospinal fluid in Alzheimer's disease. TCRdb reprocessed the 10x single-cell sequencing reads and reports one entry per CDR3 protein, with no DNA. The sample's table shows more than 700 distinct CDR3 sequences. The sample consisted of cerebrospinal fluid. The receptors here all came from a human donor with Parkinson's disease.

By frequency, this clonotype is medium-sized. This chain uses TRBV6-2 or TRBV6-3 with TRBJ2-7; the TCRdb D gene call, TRBD1, has no DNA to confirm it. The CDR3 length is 13 residues. CDR1 is MNHEY and CDR2 is SVGEGT in the germline V gene. The CDR3 spells CASNRDSTYEQYF.

Frequency places this clonotype as medium-sized. The J gene is TRBJ1-4, the V gene TRBV27; TCRdb's assignment of TRBD1 cannot be checked, as there is no DNA. Germline values: CDR1 MNHEY, CDR2 SMNVEV (reference sequence). The CDR3 is made up of 15 amino acids. The CDR3 spells CASSYGGTTNEKLFF.

This clonotype is called large (0.1 to 1%) based on its frequency. This chain joins TRBV11-2 and TRBJ1-1. The V gene's germline CDR1 is SGHAT and CDR2 FQNNGV. The CDR3 sequence is 13 residues long. CDR3 region: CASSLAYLNEAFF.

This clonotype ranks as large in terms of frequency. The V and J genes are TRBV27 and TRBJ1-5. The CDR3 length is 13 residues. CDR1 MNHEY and CDR2 SMNVEV come from the germline V gene (reference sequence). CDR3 sequence reads: CASSLQLNQPQHF.